These 29 T cell receptor beta chains were all obtained from the same sample, sequenced in a study of blood T cells in healthy people across ages. A sample-barcoded 5' primer and a J-beta primer mix were used in a second PCR of roughly 7 to 12 cycles. TCRdb re-derived calls from the 5' RACE reads in MiXCR, one entry per CDR3 protein. The data show some 760,000 distinct CDR3 sequences, approximately 25% seen once. The same sample was also studied in work on T cells of mothers and their children.

The specimen sequenced was blood. These TCRs come from a boy aged 5-17 years in good health.

This clonotype was counted only a few times. V gene TRBV7-2 combines with J gene TRBJ2-1; 9 bases align to TRBD1. Germline assignment: CDR1 SGHTA and CDR2 FQGNSA. V gave up 3 bases and J gave up 5 bases; unmatched junction bases: 5. The CDR3 is 15 residues long. The CDR3 reads CASSFGGTGNNEQFF. The CDR3, as DNA: TGTGCCAGCAGCTTTGGGGGGACAGGGAACAATGAGCAGTTCTTC.

This clonotype was observed a handful of times. The V and J genes are TRBV6-1 and TRBJ1-1; possibly TRBD1 for D (6 bases). Looked up from germline, CDR1 is MNHNS and CDR2 is SASEGT. The CDR3 loop spans 14 amino acids. Trimming removed 6 bases from V and 2 bases from J, with 13 bases in between. Here the CDR3 DNA reads TGTGCCAGCAGGGAGGACAGTATTAACACTGAAGCTTTCTTT. This encodes CASREDSINTEAFF.

The sample holds a few counts of this clonotype. The chain recombines TRBV5-1 with TRBJ2-3, with a possible D match to TRBD2 (7 bases). The CDR3 has 15 residues. The V gene lost 4 bases and the J gene lost 6 bases, with 18 bases spanning the gap. Per germline, CDR1 SGHRS and CDR2 YFSETQ. The CDR3 DNA reads TGCGCCAGCAGCCCTCCTCGGGGGGCCGGGGATACGCAGTATTTT. Protein product: CASSPPRGAGDTQYF.

The CDR3: CASSTGTASTNEKLFF. The CDR3 nucleotides read TGTGCCAGCAGTACCGGGACAGCCTCAACTAATGAAAAACTGTTTTTT. The chain couples TRBV28 to TRBJ1-4, with 7 bases matching TRBD1. This CDR3 has 16 amino acids. With V trimmed by 5 bases and J by 0 bases, 6 bases remained unmatched. Germline CDR1 and CDR2: MDHEN and SYDVKM.

The chain's CDR3 is CASQLRQGSTDTQYF. CDR3 nucleotide sequence: TGCGCCAGCCAGCTCCGACAGGGAAGCACAGATACGCAGTATTTT. The chain has TRBV5-1 and TRBJ2-3; TRBD1 matches 7 bases. Germline V CDR1 and CDR2: SGHRS, YFSETQ. V was clipped by 7 bases and J by 0 bases; unmatched bases: 8. The length of the CDR3 is 15 residues.

This clonotype has more than one count but fewer than ten. The chain uses TRBV4-3 and TRBJ2-5; 8 bases map to TRBD2. The tail of the sequence fits TRBJ2-1 better, so the J call may be wrong. The germline V gene has CDR1 LGHNA and CDR2 YSLEER. CDR3 size: 16 residues. The CDR3 bases are TGCGCCAGCAGCCAAGGGGAGACTAGCGCGTTGGGTGAGCAGTTCTTC. It encodes CASSQGETSALGEQFF.

This sequence joins TRBV10-3 and TRBJ2-7, with 11 bases aligning to TRBD2. Per germline, CDR1 ENHRY and CDR2 SYGVKD. Trimming took 10 bases from V and 3 from J; bases not matched to a gene: 8. CDR3 length: 14 amino acids. The CDR3 DNA reads TGTGCCACGAAGACTAGCGGGACCCTCTACGAGCAGTACTTC. This sequence encodes CATKTSGTLYEQYF.

This clonotype turned up a few times. The rearrangement uses TRBV2 and TRBJ1-2; 8 positions match TRBD1. CDR3 length: 13 amino acids. V gave up 6 bases and J gave up 8 bases; unmatched junction bases: 8. Germline assignment: CDR1 SNHLY and CDR2 FYNNEI. Here the CDR3 reads CASSPQGARGYTF. The CDR3, as DNA: TGTGCCAGCAGCCCTCAGGGGGCGCGGGGCTACACCTTC.

This clonotype was seen more than once but under ten times. V and J are TRBV29-1 and TRBJ2-5; the D gene is possibly TRBD2 (6 bases). Trimming stripped 4 bases from V and 1 base from J, with 7 bases between. The CDR3 contains 12 residues. The germline V gene has CDR1 SQVTM and CDR2 ANQGSEA. CDR3 coding DNA: TGCAGCGTTGCTAGCGCCCAAGAGACCCAGTACTTC. Its translation: CSVASAQETQYF.

This clonotype has just a few counts. This rearrangement joins TRBV11-1 to TRBJ2-5; 10 bases agree with TRBD1. Judging by the DNA end, TRBJ2-7 fits better; the J call may be wrong. The CDR3 spans 14 residues. The germline V gene has CDR1 SGHAT and CDR2 FQDESV (reference sequence). The CDR3 is CASSWGQGNHEQYF. CDR3 in DNA: TGTGCCAGCAGCTGGGGACAGGGGAACCACGAGCAGTACTTC.

The chain carries TRBV3-1 and TRBJ1-2; D not certain. This CDR3 region has 13 residues. The germline V gene has CDR1 LGHDT and CDR2 YNNKEL (reference sequence). V was shortened by 5 bases and J by 7 bases, with 14 bases between the two germline ends. The CDR3 protein is CASSSIESFGYTF. Written as DNA, the CDR3 is TGTGCCAGCAGCAGCATTGAATCCTTTGGCTACACCTTC.

J is TRBJ2-5 and V is TRBV7-3; no reliable D call. The better agreement between TRBJ2-1 and the DNA end casts doubt on the J call. The CDR3 spans 13 residues. The germline CDR1 and CDR2 sequences are SGHTA and FQGTGA. CDR3 region: CASSLSDLNEQFF. The CDR3 nucleotides read TGTGCCAGCAGCTTATCCGATCTCAATGAGCAGTTCTTC.

This clonotype occurred a few times. The genes are TRBV5-1 and TRBJ2-3, with 10 bases identical to TRBD2. J gave up 4 bases and V 0 bases, and 2 bases lay outside the gene matches. Germline CDR1 is SGHRS and CDR2 is YFSETQ. The CDR3 loop spans 15 amino acids. The CDR3 DNA reads TGCGCCAGCAGCTTGGGCGGACTAGCGGCAGATACGCAGTATTTT. Translation: CASSLGGLAADTQYF.

The chain is built from TRBV25-1 and TRBJ2-1; D call uncertain. There are 17 residues in the CDR3. Looked up from germline, CDR1 is MGHDK and CDR2 is SYGVNS. Trimming took 4 bases from V and 0 from J, leaving 16 bases between them. The CDR3 DNA sequence: TGTGCCAGCAGTGGCCTCGAGCTCACCTACTCCTACAATGAGCAGTTCTTC. It encodes CASSGLELTYSYNEQFF.

The chain combines TRBV20-1 with TRBJ1-2; 9 bases match TRBD1. From germline, CDR1 is DFQATT and CDR2 SNEGSKA (reference sequence). The CDR3 has 16 residues. The V and J ends lost 2 bases and 1 base, in that order; junction bases with no gene match: 8. CDR3 in amino acids: CSARPPGQGFNYGYTF. CDR3 coding DNA: TGCAGTGCTAGACCACCGGGACAGGGCTTTAACTATGGCTACACCTTC.

V is TRBV21-1 and J is TRBJ2-7. TRBV21-1 has pseudogene status. The CDR3 spans 12 residues. The CDR3 reads CAANQATYEQYF. In DNA, the CDR3 is TGTGCCGCGAATCAGGCTACCTACGAGCAGTACTTC.

This clonotype has only a few counts. The junction departs from the called germline gene at one end, perhaps through a read error. The chain carries TRBV5-6 and TRBJ2-7; no firm D call. The CDR3 is made up of 13 amino acids. Per germline, CDR1 SGHDT and CDR2 YYEEEE. This chain's CDR3 is CASSLVTDYGQYF. For the CDR3, the DNA is TGTGCCAGCAGCTTGGTTACCGATTACGGGCAGTACTTC.

About this clonotype: A junction end diverges from the germline sequence, so it may reflect a read error. CDR3 coding DNA: TGTGCCAGCAGCCAAGCCTGGTTCGAGGGGAGCACTGGAGCTTTCTTT. Residues: CASSQAWFEGSTGAFF. This chain connects TRBV14 to TRBJ1-1; perhaps TRBD1 as D (5 bases). Germline V CDR1 and CDR2: SGHDN, FVKESK. The CDR3 totals 16 residues.

This sequence joins TRBV20-1 and TRBJ1-4; TRBD1 matches at 10 bases. The junction had 7 bases not matched to a gene; V was cut back by 6 bases and J by 3 bases. The CDR3 is 15 amino acids. Germline V lookup: CDR1 DFQATT, CDR2 SNEGSKA (reference sequence). CDR3 amino acids: CSARQGAASNEKLFF. CDR3 sequence (DNA): TGCAGTGCGAGACAGGGGGCGGCCTCTAATGAAAAACTGTTTTTT.

On this clonotype: Compared with germline, one end of the junction differs, possibly owing to a read error. This chain connects TRBV28 to TRBJ1-1, with a tentative D call TRBD1 (5 bases). Germline-derived CDR1 and CDR2 are MDHEN and SYDVKM. The CDR3 spans 16 residues. CDR3 nucleotides: TGCGCCAGCAAAGCCGACAGCCATATTATGAACACTGAAGCTTTCTTT. Protein: CASKADSHIMNTEAFF.

A note on this clonotype: This sequence is one base from a far larger clone and is likely a read error. The V gene is TRBV12-3 or TRBV12-4, the J gene TRBJ2-5, with D uncertain. The CDR3 length is 11 residues. The CDR3 is CASSLQETQHF. DNA for the CDR3: TGTGCCAGCAGTTTACAAGAGACCCAGCACTTC.

The V and J genes are TRBV5-1 and TRBJ1-4, with D perhaps TRBD1 (6 bases). Trimming took off 0 bases at V and 11 bases at J, with 17 bases between the two ends. This CDR3 comprises 15 residues. The germline V gene encodes CDR1 SGHRS and CDR2 YFSETQ. The CDR3 DNA sequence: TGCGCCAGCAGCTTGGAGGGGGACGGTCATCAGAAACTGTTTTTT. This gives the protein CASSLEGDGHQKLFF.

This sequence joins TRBV5-1 and TRBJ1-2; TRBD1 is a possible D gene (6 bases). The CDR3 has 16 residues. V dropped 4 bases and J dropped 2 bases, with 18 bases sitting between them. Per the germline V gene, CDR1 is SGHRS and CDR2 is YFSETQ. CDR3 in DNA: TGCGCCAGCAGCCCCACCCCGGGGGGCACCAACTATGGCTACACCTTC. This sequence encodes CASSPTPGGTNYGYTF.

V gene TRBV12-3 or TRBV12-4 combines with J gene TRBJ1-1; 8 bases fit TRBD1. After removal of 7 bases from V and 3 bases from J, the junction contained 4 bases not matched to a gene. The CDR3 covers 13 residues. The CDR3 bases are TGTGCCAGCAAAGGACAGGGTCACACTGAAGCTTTCTTT. Translation: CASKGQGHTEAFF.

With regard to this clonotype: A junction boundary mismatches the germline segment, possibly from a read error. J is TRBJ1-2 and V is TRBV4-2; the D is unclear. There are 15 residues in the CDR3. Germline V CDR1 and CDR2: LGHNA, YNFKEQ. CDR3 loop: CASSQVGFRSYGCTF. The CDR3 bases are TGTGCCAGCAGCCAAGTCGGTTTCAGAAGTTATGGCTGCACCTTC.

This chain links TRBV20-1 with TRBJ2-4, with a possible D match to TRBD1 (5 bases). V was clipped by 3 bases and J by 6 bases, with 12 bases between them. The CDR3 covers 13 residues. The germline V gene encodes CDR1 DFQATT and CDR2 SNEGSKA (reference sequence). The CDR3 spells CSASHMDINIQYF. The CDR3 nucleotides read TGCAGTGCTAGCCACATGGACATAAACATTCAGTACTTC.

This clonotype was detected only a few times. The V call is TRBV2, the J call TRBJ2-7; D remains ambiguous. The germline V and J ends were trimmed by 3 bases and 5 bases, with 5 bases remaining between them. The CDR3 consists of 11 residues. CDR1 and CDR2 (germline): SNHLY, FYNNEI. The CDR3 is CASSEIHEQYF. CDR3 coding DNA: TGTGCCAGCAGTGAGATCCACGAGCAGTACTTC.

This clonotype has only one observation. This chain uses TRBV4-3 with TRBJ1-4; no definite D call. CDR1 is LGHNA and CDR2 is YSLEER in the germline V gene. There are 14 residues in the CDR3. With 1 base removed from V and 8 bases from J, the gap between germline ends came to 11 bases. CDR3 in DNA: TGCGCCAGCAGCCAAGGGGTAGAAAGGGAAAAACTGTTTTTT. This gives the protein CASSQGVEREKLFF.

V is TRBV29-1 and J is TRBJ2-1; no definite D call. The CDR3 has 13 residues. Germline V lookup: CDR1 SQVTM, CDR2 ANQGSEA. Trimming pared 8 bases from V and 8 bases from J, leaving 19 bases between. CDR3 loop: CSLRPGSWDEQFF. The CDR3 DNA reads TGCAGCCTACGACCCGGTAGTTGGGATGAGCAGTTCTTC.